The source of this T cell receptor (beta chain) is a study of tumor-infiltrating lymphocytes in primary liver carcinoma. Turning to the study itself: Tumors measured roughly 4.2 to 11 cm and were stage T1-T3 N0M0.

The authors made TCR beta cDNA from around 500 ng total RNA with a constant-region primer. Slightly modified ARM-PCR served as the procedure for the TCR beta libraries. These libraries came from three rounds of nested multiplex PCR. TRBV1-TRBV30 forward primers paired with a C-beta reverse primer were used in the first two PCR rounds, which ran approximately 10 cycles each. TCRdb reprocessed the multiplex PCR reads via MiXCR and lists one record per CDR3 protein. The repertoire includes about 120,000 distinct CDR3 sequences, around 65% of them detected once, and roughly 7.3% sits in the top ten. About this clonotype itself: The antigen is unknown. Germline and junction disagree at one end, which may indicate a read error.

Co-extraction yielded RNA and DNA from roughly 21-30 mg of unsorted bulk tissue. Surgical resection served as treatment for the primary liver carcinoma of these patients. The CDR3 consists of 14 residues. Whole-study findings and limits: Lesser overlap characterized tumor-adjacent and tumor-blood pairs relative to tumor region pairs. A significantly higher top-250-clone fraction was found in tumors than in blood (p = 0.039).

This sequence joins TRBV12-3 or TRBV12-4 and TRBJ2-7, with 7 bases identical to TRBD1. Sequenced input: tumor-adjacent normal liver tissue. The receptor was derived from a woman aged 60-70 years with primary liver carcinoma and hepatitis B virus infection. CDR3 nucleotides: TGTGCCAACAGCCGACAGGGTTTCATCCACGAGCAGAACTTC. It is translated as CANSRQGFIHEQNF.